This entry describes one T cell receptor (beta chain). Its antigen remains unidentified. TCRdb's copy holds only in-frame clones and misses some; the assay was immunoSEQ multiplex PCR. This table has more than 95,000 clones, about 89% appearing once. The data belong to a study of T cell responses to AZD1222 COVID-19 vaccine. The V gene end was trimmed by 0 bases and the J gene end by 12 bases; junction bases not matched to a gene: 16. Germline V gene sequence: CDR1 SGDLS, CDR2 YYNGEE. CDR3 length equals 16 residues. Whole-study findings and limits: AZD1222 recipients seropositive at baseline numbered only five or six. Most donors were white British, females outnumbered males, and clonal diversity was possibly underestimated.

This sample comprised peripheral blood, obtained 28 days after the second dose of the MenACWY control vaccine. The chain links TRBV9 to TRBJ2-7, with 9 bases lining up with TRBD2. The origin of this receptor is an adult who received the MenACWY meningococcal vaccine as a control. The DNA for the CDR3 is TGTGCCAGCAGCGTAGGGGGTTGGGGACTAGCAGATAACCTGTACTTC. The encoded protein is CASSVGGWGLADNLYF.